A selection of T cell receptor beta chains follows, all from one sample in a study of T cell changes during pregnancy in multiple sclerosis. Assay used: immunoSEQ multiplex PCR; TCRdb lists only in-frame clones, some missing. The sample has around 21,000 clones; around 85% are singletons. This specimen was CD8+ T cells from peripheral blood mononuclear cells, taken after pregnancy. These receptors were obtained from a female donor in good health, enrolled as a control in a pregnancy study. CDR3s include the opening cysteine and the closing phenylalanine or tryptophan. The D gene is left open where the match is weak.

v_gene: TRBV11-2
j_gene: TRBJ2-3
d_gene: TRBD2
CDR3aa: CASSLGGSGWTDTQYF

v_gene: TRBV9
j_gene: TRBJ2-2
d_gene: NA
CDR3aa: CASSVESSGELFF

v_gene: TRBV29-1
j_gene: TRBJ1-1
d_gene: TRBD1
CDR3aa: CSVAPGTGVTEAFF

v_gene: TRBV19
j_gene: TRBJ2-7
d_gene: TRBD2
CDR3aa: CASSTPGTRGQYF

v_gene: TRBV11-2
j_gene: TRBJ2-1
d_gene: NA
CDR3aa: CASSLVGGQSSYNEQFF

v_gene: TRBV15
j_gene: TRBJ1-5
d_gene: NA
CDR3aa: CATSRDRSGEGPQHF

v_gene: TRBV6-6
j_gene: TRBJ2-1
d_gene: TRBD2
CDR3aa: CASSYRASGLNEQFF

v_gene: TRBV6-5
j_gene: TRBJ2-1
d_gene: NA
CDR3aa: CASRMGSSNEQFF

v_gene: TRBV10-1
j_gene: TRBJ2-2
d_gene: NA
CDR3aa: CASSERTAGTGELFF

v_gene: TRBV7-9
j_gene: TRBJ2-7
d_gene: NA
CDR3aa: CASSFSSTAEGYEQYF

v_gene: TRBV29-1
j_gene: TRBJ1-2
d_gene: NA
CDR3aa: CSVQGATTNYGYTF

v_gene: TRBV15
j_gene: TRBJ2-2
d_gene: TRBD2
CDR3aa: CATSRGGSGRNTGELFF

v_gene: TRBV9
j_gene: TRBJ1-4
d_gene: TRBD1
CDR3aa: CASSPRTGGTNEKLFF

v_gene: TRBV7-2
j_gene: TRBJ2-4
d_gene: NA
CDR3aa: CASSPSLGLAKNIQYF

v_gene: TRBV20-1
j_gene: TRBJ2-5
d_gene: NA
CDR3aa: CSLRYEETQYF

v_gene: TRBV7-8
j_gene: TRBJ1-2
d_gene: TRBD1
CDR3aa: CASSSGQVSGYTF

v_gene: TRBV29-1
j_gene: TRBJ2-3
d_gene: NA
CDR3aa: CSVGGVTSTDTQYF

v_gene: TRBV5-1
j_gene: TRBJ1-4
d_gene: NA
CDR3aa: CASSWREGTNEKLFF

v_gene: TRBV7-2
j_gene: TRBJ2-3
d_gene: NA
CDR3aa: CASSYDGTGGSDTQYF

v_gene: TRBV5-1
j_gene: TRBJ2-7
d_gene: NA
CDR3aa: CASSLGQNTPNEQYF

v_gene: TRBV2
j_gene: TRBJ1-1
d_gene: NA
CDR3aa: CAEGAGSGTEAFF

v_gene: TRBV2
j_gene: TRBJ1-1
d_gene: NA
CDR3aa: CASTRTEAFF

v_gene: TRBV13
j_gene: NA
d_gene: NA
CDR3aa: CASSLEGLHEQYF